These T cell receptor beta chains were read from a single sample in a study of blood T cell repertoires in COVID-19. Sequenced by immunoSEQ multiplex PCR; TCRdb stores in-frame clones only, minus some. Of fewer than 300,000 clones listed, approximately 78% are singletons. Sequencing used PBMCs or T cells enriched from blood (not recorded which). The receptors originated from a man aged 35 to 55 who had been exposed to COVID-19. Both conserved end residues are trimmed from each CDR3.

V gene	J gene	CDR3 protein
TRBV7-9	TRBJ2-1	ASSRTSGTGEQF
TRBV29-1	TRBJ2-3	SAGTGDGTQY
TRBV4-1	TRBJ1-6	ASSQDTQGSYNSPLH
TRBV5-1	TRBJ2-3	ASSLELAGRSDTQY
TRBV6-5	TRBJ1-2	ASSYSILGARGYT
TRBV24-1	TRBJ2-2	ATSDQGGSHTGELF
TRBV29-1	TRBJ2-3	SVGRGPGADTQY
TRBV12-5	TRBJ2-1	ASGARIYEQF
TRBV4-1	TRBJ2-6	ASSQQRRSGANVLT
TRBV6-5	TRBJ1-3	ASSRAVSGNTIY
TRBV19	TRBJ2-5	ASRDRGRGETQY
TRBV2	TRBJ1-6	ARNQGAQNSPLH
TRBV30	TRBJ1-2	AWSGKTGGGLSYGYT
TRBV11-1	TRBJ2-1	ASSPSGRAHNEQF
TRBV28	TRBJ2-3	ASHEATDTQY
TRBV6-5	TRBJ2-5	ASRLAVGIQETQY
TRBV18	TRBJ1-2	ASSPGRTGANPYGYT
TRBV4-1	TRBJ2-7	ASSQDLTRFSYEQY
TRBV15	TRBJ1-2	ATSRAIGTGDGYT
TRBV11-1	TRBJ2-6	ASSQGTGAGANVLT
TRBV3-1/TRBV3-2	TRBJ2-7	ASSQGGDLYEQY
TRBV29-1	TRBJ2-1	SVVASGSIDEQF
TRBV5-5	TRBJ1-5	ASSLNRKPGQSNQPQH
TRBV6-5	TRBJ2-7	ASSYSRTSAGEQY
TRBV12-3/TRBV12-4	TRBJ2-3	ASSFLSTDTQY
TRBV11-3	TRBJ2-1	ASSLSGGYNEQF
TRBV27	TRBJ1-1	ASSLSRDREAF
TRBV6-5	TRBJ2-7	ASRALVSASYEQY
TRBV29-1	TRBJ1-4	SVAQGMHEKLF
TRBV29-1	TRBJ2-7	SAETSGRDEQY
TRBV2	TRBJ1-3	ASSILSGSDTIY
TRBV5-8	TRBJ2-5	ASSLATGKIQETQY
TRBV18	TRBJ1-1	ASSPPGTVNTEAF
TRBV3-1/TRBV3-2	TRBJ2-7	ASSQAWALEQY
TRBV10-3	TRBJ2-5	ACRTPVVETQY
TRBV11-2	TRBJ2-3	ASSSGLAGTTDTQY
TRBV2	TRBJ2-1	ASSVTRYNEQF
TRBV3-1/TRBV3-2	TRBJ2-7	ASSRAEGSYEQY
TRBV12-3/TRBV12-4	TRBJ1-2	ASSRQGAGGYT
TRBV7-6	TRBJ2-3	ASSLVSGGGTDTQY
TRBV27	TRBJ1-1	ASRGHSNTEAF
TRBV9	TRBJ2-7	ASSVNEGQGWDEQY
TRBV5-1	TRBJ1-3	ASSWGQGSGNTIY
TRBV10-1	TRBJ2-7	ASSEGHYNYEQY
TRBV6-5	TRBJ1-2	ATITGGRGGYT
TRBV2	TRBJ1-2	ASVGQGYGYT
TRBV6-5	TRBJ2-5	ASSYGLQETQY